This TCR beta chain was documented in a study of CD8+ T cells in alopecia areata. The CDR3 spans 14 residues. The V and J ends lost 4 bases and 7 bases, in that order; junction bases with no gene match: 9. The germline gives CDR1 SQVTM, CDR2 ANQGSEA. RNA was extracted and reverse transcribed into cDNA as the sequencing template. The table came from immunoSEQ multiplex PCR; TCRdb's copy has only in-frame clones and leaves some out. This table holds hundreds of thousands of clones, approximately 61% found once. The chain employs TRBV29-1 and TRBJ2-2, with 7 bases matching TRBD1. Material: CD4+ T cells sorted from blood, obtained at week 0. This sequence was found in a human donor with alopecia areata. The CDR3 DNA follows: TGCAGCGTTGGGAAACAGGGGTATGGCGGGGAGCTGTTTTTT. Translated, it gives CSVGKQGYGGELFF.